This T cell receptor (beta chain) was identified during a study of Graves' ophthalmopathy and Graves' hyperthyroidism. Study outcomes and limitations: Discriminating ophthalmopathy from stable hyperthyroidism, a 13-signature model attained a sensitivity of about 88% and a specificity of about 81%.

Scientists amplified the TCR beta CDR3 regions from RNA transcripts. RT-PCR was first run with HTBI primers, then multiplex PCR in a second round. TCRdb reprocessed the multiplex PCR reads with MiXCR, giving one entry per CDR3 protein. The sample lists about 740,000 distinct CDR3 sequences; roughly 40% were seen once. Looked up from germline, CDR1 is ENHRY and CDR2 is SYGVKD. CDR3 length equals 15 residues. This clonotype was detected once. Its target is unknown. Germline and junction disagree at one end, which may indicate a read error. Material for sequencing was peripheral blood. The clonotype was recovered from an adult man with Graves' ophthalmopathy. The J gene is TRBJ2-7, the V gene TRBV10-3; D could derive from TRBD1 or TRBD2 (6 bases each). The CDR3 sequence: CASSYNMEGAYEQYF. The CDR3 DNA follows: TGTGCCAGCAGTTACAATATGGAGGGGGCCTACGAGCAGTACTTC.